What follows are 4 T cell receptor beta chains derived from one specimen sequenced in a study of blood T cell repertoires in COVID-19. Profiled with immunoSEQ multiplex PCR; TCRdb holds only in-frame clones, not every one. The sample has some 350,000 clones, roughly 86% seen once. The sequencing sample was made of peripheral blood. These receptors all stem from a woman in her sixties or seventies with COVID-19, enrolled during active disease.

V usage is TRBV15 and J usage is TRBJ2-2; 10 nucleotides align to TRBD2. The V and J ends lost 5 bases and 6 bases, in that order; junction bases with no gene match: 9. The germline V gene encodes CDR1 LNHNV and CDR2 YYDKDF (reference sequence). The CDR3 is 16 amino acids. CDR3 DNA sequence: TGTGCCACCAGCGGACAACTAGCGGGGTTAGCCGGGGAGCTGTTTTTT. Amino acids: CATSGQLAGLAGELFF.

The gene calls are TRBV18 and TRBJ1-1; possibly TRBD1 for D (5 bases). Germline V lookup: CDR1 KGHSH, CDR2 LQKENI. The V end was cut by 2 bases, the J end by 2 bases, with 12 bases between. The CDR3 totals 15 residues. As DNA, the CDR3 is TGTGCCAGCTCACCATCCGGGACTTCAAACACTGAAGCTTTCTTT. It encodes CASSPSGTSNTEAFF.

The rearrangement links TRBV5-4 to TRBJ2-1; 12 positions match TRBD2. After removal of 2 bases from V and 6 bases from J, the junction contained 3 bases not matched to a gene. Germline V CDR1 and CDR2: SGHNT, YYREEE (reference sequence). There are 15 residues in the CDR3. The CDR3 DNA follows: TGTGCCAGCAGCTTCCTAGCGGGGGGGCCCAATGAGCAGTTCTTC. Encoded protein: CASSFLAGGPNEQFF.

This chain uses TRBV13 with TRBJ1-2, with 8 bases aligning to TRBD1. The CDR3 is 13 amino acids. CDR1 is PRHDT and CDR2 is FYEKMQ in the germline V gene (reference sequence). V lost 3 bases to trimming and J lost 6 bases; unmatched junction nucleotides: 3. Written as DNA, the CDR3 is TGTGCCAGCAGCTTCGGACAGGGCAATGGCTACACCTTC. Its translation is CASSFGQGNGYTF.